This T cell receptor (beta chain) comes out of a study of early T cells in non-severe SARS-CoV-2 infection. Whole-study context: Sequencing of bulk RNA from unsorted whole blood was done, without chain pairing.

Study observations and caveats: VDJdb matching favored anti-spike CD8 responses, missing private and CD4 specificities.

The germline V gene has CDR1 SGHTA and CDR2 FQGNSA. The CDR3 is 17 amino acids. V dropped 5 bases and J dropped 0; count of bases not matched to a gene: 7. About this clonotype: What it recognizes is unknown.

Individual cDNA molecules carried attached unique molecular identifiers. Each CDR3 protein gets one entry after TCRdb re-called the 5' RACE reads with MiXCR. The repertoire consists of nearly 45,000 distinct CDR3 sequences, with around a tenth occurring once and the leading ten covering 21%. The rearrangement uses TRBV7-2 and TRBJ2-3, with TRBD2 matching over 11 bases. This TCR was recovered from an adult who was a healthcare worker with PCR-confirmed SARS-CoV-2 infection or an uninfected control (not recorded which). Sequenced sample: whole blood. CDR3 loop: CASSPGLAVFSTDTQYF. Here the CDR3 DNA reads TGTGCCAGCAGCCCGGGACTAGCGGTTTTTAGCACAGATACGCAGTATTTT.